This entry features one T cell receptor beta chain sequence. The antigen is unknown. It was RNA transcripts that yielded the amplified TCR beta CDR3 regions. With the HTBI primer set, the TCR CDR3 went through a first round of RT-PCR. TCRdb passed the multiplex PCR reads through MiXCR, listing each CDR3 protein once. The table shows about 400,000 distinct CDR3 sequences, with 15% to 18% occurring only once. These data are taken from a study of T cells in Graves' hyperthyroidism and ophthalmopathy. Turning to the study itself: Staff took peripheral blood when the initial diagnosis was made, before any treatment began.

The CDR3 extends over 11 amino acids. The V end lost 9 bases, the J end lost 0 bases, and 5 bases lay between the germline ends. Germline V gene data show CDR1 as ENHRY and CDR2 as SYGVKD. General observations from the study: From stable hyperthyroidism, ophthalmopathy was separated by a 13 V-J model.

The source material was blood. The TCR originated in a woman aged 18-29 years with Graves' hyperthyroidism that later progressed to Graves' ophthalmopathy. The chain couples TRBV10-3 to TRBJ1-2; D unclear. The chain's CDR3 is CAIAANYGYTF. The CDR3 region has the DNA TGTGCCATTGCAGCTAACTATGGCTACACCTTC.